This TCR beta chain was captured in a study of identical twins. Template switching introduced a universal primer site, and the cDNA bore unique molecular identifiers. TCRdb ran MiXCR on the 5' RACE reads and lists one entry per CDR3 protein. Among about 200,000 distinct CDR3 sequences listed, roughly a tenth were seen once. V gave up 0 bases and J gave up 5 bases; unmatched junction bases: 2. The length of the CDR3 is 15 residues. Germline CDR1 reads SGHNT; CDR2 reads YYREEE (reference sequence). This chain joins TRBV5-4 and TRBJ2-7, with 13 bases identical to TRBD2. The clonotype was recovered from a young woman in good health. Sequencing was performed on memory (CD45RO+) T cells sorted from blood. The CDR3 sequence: CASSLGTSGSDEQYF. In nucleotides, the CDR3 is TGTGCCAGCAGCTTGGGGACTAGCGGGAGTGACGAGCAGTACTTC. Full variable domain (outside the CDR3, taken from reference TRBV5-4 and TRBJ2-7): ETGVTQSPTHLIKTRGQQVTLRCSSQSGHNTVSWYQQALGQGPQFIFQYYREEENGRGNFPPRFSGLQFPNYSSELNVNALELDDSALYLCASSLGTSGSDEQYFGPGTRLTVT.